One sample yielded the 15 T cell receptor beta chains listed below, sequenced in a study of blood T cell repertoires in COVID-19. Repertoires were generated with immunoSEQ multiplex PCR, while TCRdb's copy carries only in-frame clones and drops some. The data contain more than 250,000 clones, roughly four fifths of them seen just once; the ten biggest clones take up roughly 4.7%. The sample was PBMCs or T cells enriched from blood (not recorded which). Source of these receptors: a man aged 35 to 55 who had been exposed to COVID-19.

A single count supports this clone. J is TRBJ2-3 and V is TRBV4-2; 12 bases are a match to TRBD2. Germline V gives CDR1 LGHNA, CDR2 YNFKEQ. The V segment lost 0 bases and the J segment 5 bases; nucleotides outside the gene matches: 9. The CDR3 loop spans 18 amino acids. The CDR3 loop reads CASSQDPTSGSSEDTQYF. CDR3 nucleotide sequence: TGTGCCAGCAGCCAAGATCCGACTAGCGGGAGCAGTGAAGATACGCAGTATTTT.

In this sample, this clone turned up once. This chain links TRBV24-1 with TRBJ2-3; 7 nucleotides line up with TRBD1. Germline V lookup: CDR1 KGHDR, CDR2 SFDVKD. J gave up 2 bases and V 4 bases, and 8 bases lay outside the gene matches. The CDR3 is made up of 16 amino acids. CDR3 sequence (DNA): TGTGCCACCAGTGACTCGACAGGGCCCCACACAGATACGCAGTATTTT. Its protein product is CATSDSTGPHTDTQYF.

Notes on this clone: One end of the junction fails to match germline, which may point to a read error. The sample carries other DNA sequences with the same CDR3. The rearrangement joins TRBV7-8 to TRBJ2-2, with D possibly matching TRBD2 (6 bases). In germline, CDR1 is SGHVS, CDR2 FQNEAQ. The CDR3 totals 16 residues. In nucleotides, the CDR3 is TGTGCCAGCAGCTTACTTGGGAGGAGTGGCACCGGGGAGCTATTTTTT. Translation gives CASSLLGRSGTGELFF.

This sequence joins TRBV7-8 and TRBJ2-5; tentative D call: TRBD1 (5 bases). The V end was cut by 4 bases, the J end by 2 bases, with 14 bases between. Germline lookup yields CDR1 SGHVS and CDR2 FQNEAQ. The CDR3 is 15 residues long. The chain's CDR3 is CASSSDRQRQETQYF. The DNA of the CDR3 is TGTGCCAGCAGCTCCGACCGACAGAGACAAGAGACCCAGTACTTC.

The chain couples TRBV5-8 to TRBJ1-5, with a tentative D call TRBD1 (6 bases). The CDR3 contains 13 residues. The V end was cut by 4 bases, the J end by 5 bases, with 10 bases between. The V gene's germline CDR1 is SGHTS and CDR2 YDEGEE. CDR3: CASSRQVDQPQHF. CDR3 nucleotides: TGTGCCAGCAGCCGACAGGTTGATCAGCCCCAGCATTTT.

This sequence joins TRBV7-3 and TRBJ2-3, with 9 bases matching TRBD1. This CDR3 is built from 14 residues. V was pared by 5 bases and J by 4 bases, with 4 bases of the junction left unmatched. Germline V gives CDR1 SGHTA, CDR2 FQGTGA. The CDR3 is CASSGTGPADTQYF. CDR3 in DNA: TGTGCCAGCAGCGGGACAGGGCCTGCAGATACGCAGTATTTT.

The CDR3 region is CASSPMDSTYEQYF. The DNA of the CDR3 is TGTGCCAGCAGCCCGATGGACAGCACCTACGAGCAGTACTTC. The rearrangement uses TRBV9 and TRBJ2-7, with D maybe TRBD1 (6 bases). V lost 4 bases to trimming and J lost 2 bases, with 13 bases between them. Germline CDR1 reads SGDLS; CDR2 reads YYNGEE. CDR3 length: 14 amino acids.

This rearrangement joins TRBV2 to TRBJ2-1, with TRBD2 as a possible D gene (7 bases). CDR1 and CDR2 from the germline V gene are SNHLY and FYNNEI. The V end lost 10 bases, the J end lost 2 bases, and 18 bases lay between the germline ends. This CDR3 has 15 amino acids. The CDR3 DNA reads TGTGCCACAGGGGAGGGTACTAGCCCCTACAATGAGCAGTTCTTC. It encodes CATGEGTSPYNEQFF. The variable domain in full, completed from reference TRBV2 and TRBJ2-1, reads EPEVTQTPSHQVTQMGQEVILRCVPISNHLYFYWYRQILGQKVEFLVSFYNNEISEKSEIFDDQFSVERPDGSNFTLKIRSTKLEDSAMYFCATGEGTSPYNEQFFGPGTRLTVL.

J is TRBJ2-7 and V is TRBV7-9, with 9 nucleotides matching TRBD2. J lost 2 bases, V lost 5 bases, and 4 bases had no gene match. The CDR3 covers 14 residues. The V gene's germline CDR1 is SEHNR and CDR2 FQNEAQ (reference sequence). The CDR3 DNA reads TGTGCCAGCAGCCCGACTAGCGGAGCCTACGAGCAGTACTTC. It encodes CASSPTSGAYEQYF.

Here the CDR3 reads CASSEASSPLHF. In DNA form, the CDR3 reads TGTGCCAGCAGTGAAGCGAGCTCCCCCCTCCACTTT. The V and J genes are TRBV6-1 and TRBJ1-6; the D is unclear. The germline V gene has CDR1 MNHNS and CDR2 SASEGT. CDR3 length: 12 amino acids. Between the trimmed V and J ends, which lost 0 bases and 13 bases, there was a span of 7 bases.

This clone was counted a few times. This sequence joins TRBV11-2 and TRBJ1-5, with D uncertain. Germline V gene sequence: CDR1 SGHAT, CDR2 FQNNGV. The CDR3 covers 16 residues. Trimming pared 1 base from V and 2 bases from J, leaving 12 bases between. CDR3 region: CASSLGGFGGNQPQHF. The CDR3 DNA sequence: TGTGCCAGCAGCTTAGGAGGGTTTGGAGGCAATCAGCCCCAGCATTTT.

This sequence joins TRBV27 and TRBJ2-7, with 7 bases lining up with TRBD1. The CDR3 length is 14 residues. J was trimmed by 1 base and V by 2 bases; bases with no gene match: 2. Germline CDR1 is MNHEY and CDR2 is SMNVEV (reference sequence). The CDR3 sequence is CASSLPDRSYEQYF. The CDR3 DNA reads TGTGCCAGCAGTTTACCGGACAGGTCCTACGAGCAGTACTTC.

The chain has TRBV3-1 (or the pseudogene TRBV3-2) and TRBJ2-3; D call uncertain. Germline V gene sequence: CDR1 LGHDT, CDR2 YNNKEL (reference sequence). The CDR3 extends over 15 amino acids. The V end was cut by 0 bases, the J end by 0 bases, with 7 bases between. The CDR3 DNA is TGTGCCAGCAGCCAAGATCCACTAAGCACAGATACGCAGTATTTT. Its protein is CASSQDPLSTDTQYF.

The chain joins TRBV12-3 or TRBV12-4 to TRBJ1-2, with TRBD1 matching 7 bases. V shed 6 bases, J shed 4 bases, and the junction held 5 bases outside the gene matches. The CDR3 sequence is 13 residues long. The CDR3 spells CASSLTGAYGYTF. In DNA form, the CDR3 reads TGTGCCAGCAGCCTCACAGGGGCCTATGGCTACACCTTC.

This clone was detected only once. For the CDR3, the DNA is TGCGCCAGCAGACTTTCAGGGGAGTACAATGAGCAGTTCTTC. Translated, it gives CASRLSGEYNEQFF. V usage is TRBV5-1 and J usage is TRBJ2-1; D perhaps matches TRBD1 (6 bases). Germline V gene data show CDR1 as SGHRS and CDR2 as YFSETQ. V was pared by 5 bases and J by 4 bases, with 13 bases between. The CDR3 sequence is 14 residues long.